These 7 T cell receptor beta chains originate from one sample sequenced in a study of beta chain features in type 1 diabetes. Investigators reverse transcribed all isolated RNA, so they sequenced expressed TCRB transcripts. The table came from immunoSEQ multiplex PCR; TCRdb's copy has only in-frame clones and leaves some out. The sample carries just over 600,000 clones, roughly 15% recorded once. Specimen: naive CD4+ T cells from blood. These receptors all come from a young man in good health.

In its sample, this clone was seen a few times. This chain links TRBV29-1 with TRBJ1-1, with D possibly matching TRBD1 (5 bases). CDR3 size: 12 residues. Germline values: CDR1 SQVTM, CDR2 ANQGSEA. Trimming pared 3 bases from V and 1 base from J, leaving 6 bases between. CDR3 residues: CSVDRENTEAFF. The CDR3 nucleotides read TGCAGCGTTGACAGGGAGAACACTGAAGCTTTCTTT.

The chain employs TRBV6-1 and TRBJ1-1; D perhaps matches TRBD1 (6 bases). This CDR3 has 15 residues. In germline, CDR1 is MNHNS, CDR2 SASEGT. Trimming shortened V by 6 bases and J by 1 base, and 15 bases separated the two germline ends. The CDR3 sequence is CASRSDRSWNTEAFF. The CDR3 DNA is TGTGCCAGCAGGTCGGACAGATCATGGAACACTGAAGCTTTCTTT.

This clone was seen a handful of times. The chain links TRBV5-1 to TRBJ2-1, with D tentatively TRBD1 (6 bases). This CDR3 region has 15 residues. Trimming took off 5 bases at V and 5 bases at J, with 17 bases between the two ends. Germline values: CDR1 SGHRS, CDR2 YFSETQ. CDR3 region: CASSPRGQADNEQFF. The CDR3 DNA sequence: TGCGCCAGCAGTCCCAGGGGCCAGGCCGACAATGAGCAGTTCTTC. Together with reference TRBV5-1 and TRBJ2-1, the CDR3 gives the full variable domain: KAGVTQTPRYLIKTRGQQVTLSCSPISGHRSVSWYQQTPGQGLQFLFEYFSETQRNKGNFPGRFSGRQFSNSRSEMNVSTLELGDSALYLCASSPRGQADNEQFFGPGTRLTVL.

The rearrangement joins TRBV16 to TRBJ1-4, with D maybe TRBD1 (5 bases). This CDR3 is 16 amino acids long. With 5 bases removed from V and 5 bases from J, the gap between germline ends came to 18 bases. Germline V gene sequence: CDR1 KGHSY, CDR2 FQNENV. CDR3 nucleotides: TGTGCCAGCAGCGTATCCTCCGGGACGGTGAATGAAAAACTGTTTTTT. It translates to CASSVSSGTVNEKLFF.

The chain couples TRBV5-1 to TRBJ1-1; 9 nucleotides line up with TRBD1. CDR3 size: 17 residues. J lost 5 bases, V lost 5 bases, and 16 bases had no gene match. CDR1 SGHRS and CDR2 YFSETQ come from the germline V gene. The CDR3 nucleotides read TGCGCCAGCAGGAACAGGGGGCCTACGGAATCAACAACTGAAGCTTTCTTT. Translated, it gives CASRNRGPTESTTEAFF.

A few counts support this clone. Here the CDR3 DNA reads TGCGCCAGCAGCCATACGACAGGCCATCGGGGGGGAACCTACGAGCAGTACTTC. Translating gives CASSHTTGHRGGTYEQYF. The rearrangement joins TRBV4-3 to TRBJ2-7; 8 bases are shared with TRBD2. Germline CDR1 LGHNA, CDR2 YSLEER. Germline trimming cut 3 bases from V and 2 bases from J; bases unmatched to any gene: 15. The CDR3 has 18 residues.

Of note for this clone: The sample contains more than one DNA sequence encoding this CDR3. The chain has TRBV28 and TRBJ2-3, with D maybe TRBD2 (5 bases). CDR1 is MDHEN and CDR2 is SYDVKM in the germline V gene. The CDR3 runs to 14 residues. Trimming took off 2 bases at V and 1 base at J, with 7 bases between the two ends. Here the CDR3 reads CASSLGGGTDTQYF. The CDR3 nucleotides are TGTGCCAGCAGTTTAGGAGGAGGCACAGATACGCAGTATTTT.